This TCR beta chain was captured by sequencing in a study of vaccination effects on CD4 cells after COVID-19. The table came from immunoSEQ multiplex PCR; TCRdb's copy has only in-frame clones and leaves some out. The sample lists tens of thousands of clones, about 73% occurring once. Peptide-pool stimulation followed by sequencing identified expanded antigen-specific CD4+ clonotypes in the ViraFEST assay. CD4+ T cells were isolated after around 10 days of culture. Vaccine recipients had no previous SARS-CoV-2 infection; their nucleocapsid antibodies were negative. Half-medium changes using IL-2 medium occurred on days 3 and 7. Study outcomes and limitations: Cross-reactivity toward common cold coronaviruses was confined to only 1 of 255 vaccine-induced clones in healthy vaccinees.

On this clone itself: The antigen is not known.

Germline values: CDR1 KGHSH, CDR2 LQKENI. This CDR3 spans 16 amino acids. The trim removed 6 bases at V and 0 bases at J, leaving 7 bases unmatched. Sequences were derived from CD4+ T cells from PBMCs cultured with HCoV-229E spike peptides, sampled before COVID-19 vaccination. The TCR sequence derives from a human donor who received a COVID-19 vaccine. J is TRBJ2-3 and V is TRBV18, with TRBD1 identical over 9 bases. The CDR3 DNA reads as TGTGCCAGCTCTAGAACAGGGGGCAGGAGCACAGATACGCAGTATTTT. Translation: CASSRTGGRSTDTQYF.